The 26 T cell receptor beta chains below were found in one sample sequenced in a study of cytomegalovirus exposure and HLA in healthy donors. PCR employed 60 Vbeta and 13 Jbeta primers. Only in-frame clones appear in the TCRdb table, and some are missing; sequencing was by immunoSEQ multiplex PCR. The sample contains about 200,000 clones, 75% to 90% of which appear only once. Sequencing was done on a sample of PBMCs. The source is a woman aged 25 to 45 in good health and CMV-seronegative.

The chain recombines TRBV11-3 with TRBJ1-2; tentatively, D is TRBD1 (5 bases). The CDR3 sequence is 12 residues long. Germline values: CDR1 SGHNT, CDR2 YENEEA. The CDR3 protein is CAFPDNNYGYTF. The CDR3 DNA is TGTGCTTTCCCGGACAATAACTATGGCTACACCTTC.

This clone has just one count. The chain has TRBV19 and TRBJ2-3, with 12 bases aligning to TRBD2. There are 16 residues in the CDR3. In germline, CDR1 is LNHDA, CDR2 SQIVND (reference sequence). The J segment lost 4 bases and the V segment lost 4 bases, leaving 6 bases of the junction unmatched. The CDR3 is CASSTHLAGGPDTQYF. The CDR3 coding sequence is TGTGCCAGTAGTACTCATCTAGCGGGAGGGCCAGATACGCAGTATTTT. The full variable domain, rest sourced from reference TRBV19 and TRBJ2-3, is DGGITQSPKYLFRKEGQNVTLSCEQNLNHDAMYWYRQDPGQGLRLIYYSQIVNDFQKGDIAEGYSVSREKKESFPLTVTSAQKNPTAFYLCASSTHLAGGPDTQYFGPGTRLTVL.

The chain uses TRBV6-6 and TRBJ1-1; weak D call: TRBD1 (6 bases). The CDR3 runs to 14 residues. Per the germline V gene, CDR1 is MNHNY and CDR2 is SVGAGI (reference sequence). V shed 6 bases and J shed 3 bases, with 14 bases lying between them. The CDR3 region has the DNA TGTGCCAGCAGGGATTCGGACAGCTACACTGAAGCTTTCTTT. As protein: CASRDSDSYTEAFF.

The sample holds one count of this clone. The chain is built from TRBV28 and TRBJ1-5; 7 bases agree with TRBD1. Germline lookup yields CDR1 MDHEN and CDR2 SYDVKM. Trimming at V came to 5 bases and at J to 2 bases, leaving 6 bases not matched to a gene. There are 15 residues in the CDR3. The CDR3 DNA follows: TGTGCCAGCAGTCCCCGAGGACAGGGCAATCAGCCCCAGCATTTT. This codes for CASSPRGQGNQPQHF.

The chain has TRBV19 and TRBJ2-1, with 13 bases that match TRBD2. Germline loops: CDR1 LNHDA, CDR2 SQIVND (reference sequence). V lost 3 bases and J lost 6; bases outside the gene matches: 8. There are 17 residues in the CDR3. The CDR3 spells CASSMTSGGPLGNEQFF. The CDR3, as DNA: TGTGCCAGTAGTATGACTAGCGGGGGGCCCTTGGGCAATGAGCAGTTCTTC.

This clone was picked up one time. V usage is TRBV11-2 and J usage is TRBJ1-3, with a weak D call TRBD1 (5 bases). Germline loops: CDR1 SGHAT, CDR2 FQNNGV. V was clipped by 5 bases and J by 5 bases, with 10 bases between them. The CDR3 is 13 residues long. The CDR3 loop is CASSQGTRNTIYF. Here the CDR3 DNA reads TGTGCCAGCAGCCAAGGGACTAGAAACACCATATATTTT.

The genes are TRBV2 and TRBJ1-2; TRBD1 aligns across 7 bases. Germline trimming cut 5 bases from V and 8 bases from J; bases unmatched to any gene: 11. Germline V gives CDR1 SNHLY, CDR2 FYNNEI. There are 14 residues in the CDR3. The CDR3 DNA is TGTGCCAGCAGTCCCACTGACAGGGCTTACGGCTACACCTTC. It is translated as CASSPTDRAYGYTF.

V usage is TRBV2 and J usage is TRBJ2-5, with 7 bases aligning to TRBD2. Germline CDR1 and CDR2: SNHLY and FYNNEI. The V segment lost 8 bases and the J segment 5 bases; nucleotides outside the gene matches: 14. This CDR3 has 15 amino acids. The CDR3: CASALTSGVGETQYF. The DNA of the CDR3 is TGTGCCAGCGCACTGACCAGCGGGGTTGGTGAGACCCAGTACTTC.

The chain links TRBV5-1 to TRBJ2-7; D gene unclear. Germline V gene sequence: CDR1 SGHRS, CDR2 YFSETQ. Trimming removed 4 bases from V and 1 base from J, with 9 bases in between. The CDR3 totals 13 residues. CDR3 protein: CASSRQGSYEQYF. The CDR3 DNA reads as TGCGCCAGCAGCCGACAAGGATCCTACGAGCAGTACTTC.

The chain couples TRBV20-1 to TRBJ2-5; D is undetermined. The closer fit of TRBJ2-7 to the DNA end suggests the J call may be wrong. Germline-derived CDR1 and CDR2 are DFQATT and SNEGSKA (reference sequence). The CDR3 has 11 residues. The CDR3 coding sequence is TGCAGTGCCCTATCTTCCTACGAGCAGTACTTC. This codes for CSALSSYEQYF.

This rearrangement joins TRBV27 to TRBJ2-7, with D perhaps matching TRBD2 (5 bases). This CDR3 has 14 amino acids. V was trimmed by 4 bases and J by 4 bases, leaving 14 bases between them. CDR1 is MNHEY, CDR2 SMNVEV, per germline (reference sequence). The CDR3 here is CASSYRAGGYEQYF. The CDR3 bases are TGTGCCAGCAGTTATCGGGCAGGAGGATACGAGCAGTACTTC.

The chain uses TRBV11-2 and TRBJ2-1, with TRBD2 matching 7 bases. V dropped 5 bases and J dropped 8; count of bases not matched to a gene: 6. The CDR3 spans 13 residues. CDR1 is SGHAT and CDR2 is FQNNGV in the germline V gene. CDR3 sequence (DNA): TGTGCCAGCAGCCACGCAGGGAGGGATGAGCAGTTCTTC. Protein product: CASSHAGRDEQFF.

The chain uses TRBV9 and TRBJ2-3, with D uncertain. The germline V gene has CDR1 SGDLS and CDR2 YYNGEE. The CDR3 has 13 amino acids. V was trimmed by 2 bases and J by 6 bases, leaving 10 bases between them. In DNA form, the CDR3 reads TGTGCCAGCAGCGTCAGCCTAGTGGATACGCAGTATTTT. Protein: CASSVSLVDTQYF.

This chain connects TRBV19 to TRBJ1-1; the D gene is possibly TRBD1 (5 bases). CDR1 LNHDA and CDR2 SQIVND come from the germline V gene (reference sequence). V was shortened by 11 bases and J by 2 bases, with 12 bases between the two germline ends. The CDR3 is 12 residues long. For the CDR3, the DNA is TGTGCCTCTCTGGACACTAACACTGAAGCTTTCTTT. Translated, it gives CASLDTNTEAFF.

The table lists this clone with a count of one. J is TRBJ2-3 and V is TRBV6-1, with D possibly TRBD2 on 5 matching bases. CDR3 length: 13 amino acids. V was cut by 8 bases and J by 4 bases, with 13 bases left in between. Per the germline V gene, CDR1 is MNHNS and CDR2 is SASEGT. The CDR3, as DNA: TGTGCCAGCGGACTGGACTTAGCAGATACGCAGTATTTT. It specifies CASGLDLADTQYF.

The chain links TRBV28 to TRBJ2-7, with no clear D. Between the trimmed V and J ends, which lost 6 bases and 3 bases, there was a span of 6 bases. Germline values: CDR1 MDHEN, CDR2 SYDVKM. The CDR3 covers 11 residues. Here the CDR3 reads CASSNYYEQYF. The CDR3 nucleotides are TGTGCCAGCAGCAACTACTACGAGCAGTACTTC.

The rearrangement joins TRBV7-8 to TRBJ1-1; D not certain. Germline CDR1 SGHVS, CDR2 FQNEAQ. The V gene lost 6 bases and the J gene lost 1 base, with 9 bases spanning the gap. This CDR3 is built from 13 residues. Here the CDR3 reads CASRQHQNTEAFF. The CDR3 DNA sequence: TGTGCCAGCAGGCAACATCAGAACACTGAAGCTTTCTTT.

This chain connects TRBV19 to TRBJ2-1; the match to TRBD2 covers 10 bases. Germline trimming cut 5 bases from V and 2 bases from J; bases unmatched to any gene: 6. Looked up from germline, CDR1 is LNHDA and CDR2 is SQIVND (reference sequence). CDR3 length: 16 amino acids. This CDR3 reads CASSASSGGAYNEQFF. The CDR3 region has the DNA TGTGCCAGTAGTGCCTCTAGCGGGGGAGCCTACAATGAGCAGTTCTTC.

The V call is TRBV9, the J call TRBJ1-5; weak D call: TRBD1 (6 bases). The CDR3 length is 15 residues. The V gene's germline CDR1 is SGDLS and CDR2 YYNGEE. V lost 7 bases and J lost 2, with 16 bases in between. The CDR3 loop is CASSRGFRRNQPQHF. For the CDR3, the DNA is TGTGCCAGCTCAAGGGGGTTTCGGCGCAATCAGCCCCAGCATTTT.

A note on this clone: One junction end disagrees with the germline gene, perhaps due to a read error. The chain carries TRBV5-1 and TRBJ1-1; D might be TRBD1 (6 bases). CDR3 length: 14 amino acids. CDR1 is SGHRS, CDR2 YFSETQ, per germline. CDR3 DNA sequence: TGCGCCAGCGGCTTGCAGGGGATGAGGACTGAAGCTTTCTTT. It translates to CASGLQGMRTEAFF.

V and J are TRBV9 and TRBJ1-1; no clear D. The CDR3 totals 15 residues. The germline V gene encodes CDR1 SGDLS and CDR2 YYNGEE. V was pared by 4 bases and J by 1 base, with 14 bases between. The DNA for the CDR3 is TGTGCCAGCAGCCCCCGGAGCAGCTCGAACACTGAAGCTTTCTTT. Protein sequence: CASSPRSSSNTEAFF. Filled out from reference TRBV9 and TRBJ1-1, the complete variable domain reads DSGVTQTPKHLITATGQRVTLRCSPRSGDLSVYWYQQSLDQGLQFLIQYYNGEERAKGNILERFSAQQFPDLHSELNLSSLELGDSALYFCASSPRSSSNTEAFFGQGTRLTVV.

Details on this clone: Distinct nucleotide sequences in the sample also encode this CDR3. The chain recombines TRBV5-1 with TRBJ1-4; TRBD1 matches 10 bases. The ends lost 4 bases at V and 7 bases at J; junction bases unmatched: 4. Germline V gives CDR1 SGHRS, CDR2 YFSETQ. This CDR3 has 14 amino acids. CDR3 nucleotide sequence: TGCGCCAGCAGCCCCGGACAGGGGGGTGAAAAACTGTTTTTT. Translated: CASSPGQGGEKLFF.

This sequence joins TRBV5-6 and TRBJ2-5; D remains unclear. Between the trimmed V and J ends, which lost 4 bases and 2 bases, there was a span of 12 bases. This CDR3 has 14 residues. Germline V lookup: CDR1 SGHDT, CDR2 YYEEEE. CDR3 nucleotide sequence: TGTGCCAGCAGCCTGCCCCCACTTCAAGAGACCCAGTACTTC. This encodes CASSLPPLQETQYF.

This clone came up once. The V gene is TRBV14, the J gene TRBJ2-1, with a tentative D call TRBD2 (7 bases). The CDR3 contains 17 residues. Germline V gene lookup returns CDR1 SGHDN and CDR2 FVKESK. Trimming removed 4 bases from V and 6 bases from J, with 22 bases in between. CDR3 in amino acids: CASSLHLGGASLNEQFF. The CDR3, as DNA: TGTGCCAGCAGCCTCCACCTTGGGGGGGCTAGCCTCAATGAGCAGTTCTTC.

The CDR3, as DNA: TGTGCCAGCAGCTTAAGAAGCGGGAGGCAAGATACGCAGTATTTT. Encoded protein: CASSLRSGRQDTQYF. The V call is TRBV7-2, the J call TRBJ2-3; 9 nucleotides align to TRBD2. This CDR3 spans 15 amino acids. The germline gives CDR1 SGHTA, CDR2 FQGNSA. With 2 bases clipped from V and 5 bases from J, the junction kept 5 bases outside the gene matches.

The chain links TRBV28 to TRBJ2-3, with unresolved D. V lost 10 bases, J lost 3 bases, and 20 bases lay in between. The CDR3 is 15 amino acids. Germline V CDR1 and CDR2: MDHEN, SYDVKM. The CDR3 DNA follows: TGTGCCATTGGGCCTCCTCTTGTGGATACAGATACGCAGTATTTT. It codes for CAIGPPLVDTDTQYF. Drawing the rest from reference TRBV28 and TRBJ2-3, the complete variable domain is DVKVTQSSRYLVKRTGEKVFLECVQDMDHENMFWYRQDPGLGLRLIYFSYDVKMKEKGDIPEGYSVSREKKERFSLILESASTNQTSMYLCAIGPPLVDTDTQYFGPGTRLTVL.